This TCR beta chain is from a study of blood T cell repertoires in COVID-19. Germline V gene sequence: CDR1 LGHDT, CDR2 YNNKEL (reference sequence). This CDR3 has 16 amino acids. Trimming stripped 0 bases from V and 5 bases from J, with 14 bases between. Profiling relied on immunoSEQ multiplex PCR, and the TCRdb table lists in-frame clones only, not all of them. The sample consists of about 39,000 clones, 87% of them appearing once. The sample consisted of peripheral blood. The receptor was derived from a man in his forties or fifties with active or convalescent COVID-19. V usage is TRBV3-1 (or the pseudogene TRBV3-2) and J usage is TRBJ2-4; the D gene is possibly TRBD2 (6 bases). DNA for the CDR3: TGTGCCAGCAGCCAAGATGGGGCGGGGCCTCAAAACATTCAGTACTTC. Protein sequence: CASSQDGAGPQNIQYF.